The clone carrying this TCR beta chain appeared a single time. What it binds is not known. These data come from a study of T cells after posttransplantation cyclophosphamide. Study-level findings and limits: TRB clonality was highly associated with recipient CMV seropositivity and reactivation. Donor-recipient repertoire similarity was low at 1-2 months, rising over year one.

The method was immunoSEQ multiplex PCR; TCRdb's version includes in-frame clones alone and lacks a portion of them. Counted here are some 64,000 clones, roughly 95% occurring once; the ten biggest clones make up approximately 2.7%. Germline V lookup: CDR1 MGHRA, CDR2 YSYEKL. Trimming took off 3 bases at V and 2 bases at J, with 8 bases between the two ends. The CDR3 covers 13 residues. Sequenced input: PBMCs. The receptor comes from a woman younger than 45 in good health and a related stem cell transplant donor. This chain joins TRBV4-1 and TRBJ2-7; possible D gene TRBD1, 5 bases. This CDR3 is CASSQRQTYEQYF. DNA of the CDR3: TGCGCCAGCAGCCAGCGACAGACCTACGAGCAGTACTTC.